A selection of T cell receptor beta chains follows, all from one sample in a study of long-term antiretroviral therapy in people with HIV. This table comes from immunoSEQ multiplex PCR, and its TCRdb copy is limited to in-frame clones, with some not included. The sample lists under 20,000 clones; less than 95% were seen once. Sequencing used unsorted PBMCs, obtained around 6.4 years after starting antiretroviral therapy. These receptors were obtained from a woman between 45 and 65 years old with HIV. CDR3s include the opening cysteine and the closing phenylalanine or tryptophan. The order of the fields is D gene, V gene, clone size, J gene, CDR3 protein, CDR3 DNA. A D gene is named only where the DNA matches it firmly. Size values are once, few and many counts, or a class for expanded clones, and some rows have none.

NA,TRBV30,NA,TRBJ2-3,CAWSASTDTQYF,TGTGCCTGGAGTGCTAGCACAGATACGCAGTATTTT
NA,TRBV6-5,NA,TRBJ2-6,CASSYSYISGANVLTF,TGTGCCAGCAGTTACTCCTACATTTCTGGGGCCAACGTCCTGACTTTC
NA,TRBV10-3,NA,TRBJ1-1,CAISEMNTEAFF,TGTGCCATCAGTGAGATGAACACTGAAGCTTTCTTT
NA,TRBV5-1,NA,TRBJ1-5,CASSPEGTYSNQPQHF,TGCGCCAGCAGCCCGGAGGGGACCTATAGCAATCAGCCCCAGCATTTT
NA,TRBV7-2,NA,TRBJ2-7,CASSLSGTNPTYEQYF,TGTGCCAGCAGCTTATCAGGGACAAACCCTACCTACGAGCAGTACTTC
NA,TRBV5-1,NA,TRBJ1-1,CASSLGLDGMNTEAFF,TGCGCCAGCAGCTTGGGGTTGGACGGGATGAACACTGAAGCTTTCTTT
TRBD2,TRBV6-5,once,TRBJ2-7,CATAPSGSYEQYF,TGTGCCACCGCTCCTAGCGGGAGTTACGAGCAGTACTTC
TRBD2,TRBV7-2,once,TRBJ2-7,CASSDYLRGGYEQYF,TGTGCCAGCAGCGACTACCTTCGGGGGGGCTACGAGCAGTACTTC
NA,TRBV14,NA,TRBJ2-7,CASSHFYQQYF,TGTGCCAGCAGCCACTTTTACCAGCAGTACTTC
NA,TRBV6-5,once,TRBJ1-5,CASSYSGGNQPQHF,TGTGCCAGCAGTTACTCGGGGGGGAATCAGCCCCAGCATTTT
NA,TRBV18,NA,TRBJ1-1,CASSPRQVQMNTEAFF,TGTGCCAGCTCACCACGACAGGTCCAGATGAACACTGAAGCTTTCTTT
NA,TRBV30,NA,TRBJ1-1,CAWSRGGITEAFF,TGTGCCTGGAGTCGAGGGGGAATCACTGAAGCTTTCTTT
TRBD2,TRBV5-1,NA,TRBJ2-1,CASSTLAGGPGEQFF,TGCGCCAGCAGCACCTTAGCGGGAGGGCCAGGTGAGCAGTTCTTC
NA,TRBV28,NA,TRBJ1-4,CASSLREKLFF,TGTGCCAGCAGTTTAAGGGAAAAACTGTTTTTT
NA,TRBV7-2,NA,TRBJ1-5,CASSLEGGRSNQPQHF,TGTGCCAGCAGCTTAGAGGGCGGACGGTCGAATCAGCCCCAGCATTTT
NA,TRBV6-6,NA,TRBJ1-1,CASSTGMSTEAFF,TGTGCCAGCAGCACCGGCATGAGCACTGAAGCTTTCTTT
NA,TRBV18,NA,TRBJ2-3,CASSPPLDATSDTQYF,TGTGCCAGCTCACCACCTTTGGATGCCACGTCAGATACGCAGTATTTT
NA,TRBV12-5,once,TRBJ1-3,CASGPGASGNTIYF,TGTGCTAGTGGTCCCGGGGCCTCTGGAAACACCATATATTTT
NA,TRBV12-5,NA,TRBJ2-1,CASGFGGPGDEQFF,TGTGCTAGTGGTTTCGGGGGGCCGGGGGATGAGCAGTTCTTC
NA,TRBV11-2,NA,TRBJ2-1,CASSLKGDKYNEQFF,TGTGCCAGCAGCTTAAAGGGGGACAAATACAATGAGCAGTTCTTC
NA,TRBV5-5,once,TRBJ2-7,CASSPIGRANEQYF,TGTGCCAGTTCCCCGATCGGGAGAGCCAACGAGCAGTACTTC
NA,TRBV6-1,NA,TRBJ2-6,CASIFGVSGANVLTF,TGTGCCAGCATTTTCGGGGTCTCTGGGGCCAACGTCCTGACTTTC
NA,TRBV7-9,NA,TRBJ2-1,CASDGGYNEQFF,TGTGCCAGCGATGGCGGTTACAATGAGCAGTTCTTC
NA,TRBV6-1,NA,TRBJ1-1,CASSVQGTGRAEAFF,TGTGCCAGCAGTGTGCAGGGCACCGGGAGGGCTGAAGCTTTCTTT
NA,TRBV7-9,NA,TRBJ1-1,CASSSGRAFF,TGTGCCAGCAGCTCCGGTCGGGCTTTCTTT
TRBD1,TRBV29-1,once,TRBJ2-7,CSVEVGGQFNEQYF,TGCAGCGTTGAAGTAGGGGGACAGTTCAACGAGCAGTACTTC
TRBD1,TRBV30,NA,TRBJ2-5,CAWSSTHRGPTELEETQYF,TGTGCCTGGAGTTCTACACACAGGGGGCCCACAGAGTTAGAAGAGACCCAGTACTTC
NA,TRBV7-2,NA,TRBJ2-7,CASSITTGTGYEQYF,TGTGCCAGCAGCATCACAACCGGGACTGGGTACGAGCAGTACTTC
NA,TRBV6-5,NA,TRBJ2-7,CASSYPQNGAYEQYF,TGTGCCAGCAGTTACCCCCAAAACGGGGCCTACGAGCAGTACTTC
TRBD2,TRBV2,NA,TRBJ2-1,CASSEAGLAGGSEQFF,TGTGCCAGCAGTGAAGCCGGGCTAGCGGGAGGAAGTGAGCAGTTCTTC
NA,TRBV30,NA,TRBJ1-3,CAWRQGHSGNTIYF,TGTGCCTGGAGGCAGGGGCACTCTGGAAACACCATATATTTT
NA,TRBV15,NA,TRBJ2-2,CATSRVGELFF,TGTGCCACCAGCAGAGTCGGGGAGCTGTTTTTT
TRBD2,TRBV29-1,NA,TRBJ2-1,CSVEDLREGPIEQFF,TGCAGCGTTGAAGATCTGCGGGAGGGCCCTATTGAGCAGTTCTTC